This is a list of T cell receptor beta chains from one sample in a study of T cells in Graves' hyperthyroidism and ophthalmopathy. TCRdb re-called the multiplex PCR reads with MiXCR, one entry per CDR3 protein. This table holds fewer than 700,000 distinct CDR3 sequences, under 20% found once. Sequencing was carried out using blood. Source of these receptors: a woman between 25 and 40 years old with Graves' hyperthyroidism. Both conserved end residues are part of each CDR3. A D gene is named only where the DNA matches it firmly. Clone size appears in some rows only: once, few, many, or a class for an expanded clone.

d_call: NA; v_call: TRBV30; clone_size: many; j_call: TRBJ2-5; cdr3_nt: TGTGCCTGGAGTGGTATGTCAGAGTACCAAGAGACCCAGTACTTC; cdr3_aa: CAWSGMSEYQETQYF
d_call: NA; v_call: TRBV11-2; clone_size: many; j_call: TRBJ1-1; cdr3_nt: TGTGCCAGCAGCTTTATTGGGTCTACTTATGAAGCTTTCTTT; cdr3_aa: CASSFIGSTYEAFF
d_call: NA; v_call: TRBV7-2; clone_size: many; j_call: TRBJ2-7; cdr3_nt: TGTGCCAGCAGCTTAGGGGTCCCCTACGAGCAGTACTTC; cdr3_aa: CASSLGVPYEQYF
d_call: TRBD2; v_call: TRBV7-9; clone_size: NA; j_call: TRBJ2-2; cdr3_nt: TGTGCCAGCAGCCTTACTAGCGGGAGAGGTACCGGGGAGCTGTTTTTT; cdr3_aa: CASSLTSGRGTGELFF
d_call: NA; v_call: TRBV18; clone_size: many; j_call: TRBJ1-4; cdr3_nt: TGTGCCAGCTCACCGGAGGCGGTTACTAATGAAAAACTGTTTTTT; cdr3_aa: CASSPEAVTNEKLFF
d_call: TRBD2; v_call: TRBV7-2; clone_size: many; j_call: TRBJ2-5; cdr3_nt: TGTGCCAGCAGCTTAGAAGCGGGATCTCAAGAGACCCAGTACTTC; cdr3_aa: CASSLEAGSQETQYF
d_call: NA; v_call: TRBV5-1; clone_size: many; j_call: TRBJ1-1; cdr3_nt: TGCGCCAGCAGCTTTGGGGATGACACTGAAGCTTTCTTT; cdr3_aa: CASSFGDDTEAFF
d_call: NA; v_call: TRBV20-1; clone_size: few; j_call: TRBJ1-1; cdr3_nt: TGCAGTGCTAGGTCCAGGGGCACTGAAGCTTTCTTT; cdr3_aa: CSARSRGTEAFF
d_call: NA; v_call: TRBV30; clone_size: many; j_call: TRBJ2-7; cdr3_nt: TGTGCCTGGAGTGTACCAGGGTTCGAGCAGTACTTC; cdr3_aa: CAWSVPGFEQYF
d_call: TRBD1; v_call: TRBV19; clone_size: NA; j_call: TRBJ2-3; cdr3_nt: TGTGCCAGTAATGACAGGGGGCAAGATACGCAGTATTTT; cdr3_aa: CASNDRGQDTQYF
d_call: TRBD2; v_call: TRBV28; clone_size: many; j_call: TRBJ2-3; cdr3_nt: TGTGCCAGCAGCCCCATACTAGCGGTATTGACAGATACGCAGTATTTT; cdr3_aa: CASSPILAVLTDTQYF
d_call: NA; v_call: TRBV27; clone_size: NA; j_call: TRBJ2-7; cdr3_nt: TGTGCCAGCAGTGAAAACGACGCGGACTACGAGCAGTACTTC; cdr3_aa: CASSENDADYEQYF
d_call: NA; v_call: TRBV28; clone_size: many; j_call: TRBJ2-7; cdr3_nt: TGTGCCAGCAGTTTAAAGGGCTTCCCGAGCTCCTACGAGCAGTACTTC; cdr3_aa: CASSLKGFPSSYEQYF
d_call: NA; v_call: TRBV28; clone_size: many; j_call: TRBJ2-7; cdr3_nt: TGTGCCAGCAGGTCCAGGCGGAGCTCCTACGAGCAGTACTTC; cdr3_aa: CASRSRRSSYEQYF
d_call: NA; v_call: TRBV12-3/TRBV12-4; clone_size: few; j_call: TRBJ2-1; cdr3_nt: TGTGCCAGCAGTTTAGAGGGATTAGGGACACCCTACAATGAGCAGTTCTTC; cdr3_aa: CASSLEGLGTPYNEQFF
d_call: NA; v_call: TRBV5-1; clone_size: NA; j_call: TRBJ2-3; cdr3_nt: TGCGCCAGCAGCTTGGAGGGGGGAGTAGGTACAGATACGCAGTATTTT; cdr3_aa: CASSLEGGVGTDTQYF
d_call: NA; v_call: TRBV7-3; clone_size: few; j_call: TRBJ1-1; cdr3_nt: TGTGCCAGCAGCTTAACGGGACGATGGAACACTGAAGCTTTCTTT; cdr3_aa: CASSLTGRWNTEAFF
d_call: NA; v_call: TRBV5-6; clone_size: few; j_call: TRBJ1-1; cdr3_nt: TGTGCCAGCAGCTTGGCCAAAACTGAAGCTTTCTTT; cdr3_aa: CASSLAKTEAFF
d_call: NA; v_call: TRBV4-1; clone_size: NA; j_call: TRBJ2-7; cdr3_nt: TGCGCCAGCAGCCAAGGAGCTACTAAGTACGAGCAGTACTTC; cdr3_aa: CASSQGATKYEQYF
d_call: TRBD1; v_call: TRBV12-3/TRBV12-4; clone_size: few; j_call: TRBJ2-6; cdr3_nt: TGTGCCAGCAGGTCGGGACAGGGGGGCCCAGGGGCCAACGTCCTGACTTTC; cdr3_aa: CASRSGQGGPGANVLTF
d_call: NA; v_call: TRBV28; clone_size: NA; j_call: TRBJ1-1; cdr3_nt: TGTGCCAGCACCCCGCATCAGGTGTACACTGAAGCTTTCTTT; cdr3_aa: CASTPHQVYTEAFF
d_call: NA; v_call: TRBV27; clone_size: few; j_call: TRBJ2-5; cdr3_nt: TGTGCCAGCAGTTTATTCGGGGCAGCAGAGACCCAGTACTTC; cdr3_aa: CASSLFGAAETQYF
d_call: NA; v_call: TRBV24-1; clone_size: NA; j_call: TRBJ2-5; cdr3_nt: TGTGCCACCAGTGATTTGGATGGGCACCTACAGTACTTC; cdr3_aa: CATSDLDGHLQYF
d_call: NA; v_call: TRBV7-6; clone_size: NA; j_call: TRBJ2-7; cdr3_nt: TGTGCCAGCAGCTTAGCTTTCTGGCCGGGGGGCAATCACTACGAGCAGTACTTC; cdr3_aa: CASSLAFWPGGNHYEQYF
d_call: TRBD1; v_call: TRBV20-1; clone_size: NA; j_call: TRBJ2-7; cdr3_nt: TGCAGTGCTAAACTCTCCGCGACAGGGATTTCCTACGAGCAGTACTTC; cdr3_aa: CSAKLSATGISYEQYF
d_call: NA; v_call: TRBV9; clone_size: NA; j_call: TRBJ2-1; cdr3_nt: TGTGCCAGCAGCGTAGGGCAGGGAGGCTACAATGAGCAGTTCTTC; cdr3_aa: CASSVGQGGYNEQFF
d_call: TRBD1; v_call: TRBV28; clone_size: NA; j_call: TRBJ1-5; cdr3_nt: TGTGCCAGCAGGAAGTGGACAGGGGAGGCTCAGCCCCAGCATTTT; cdr3_aa: CASRKWTGEAQPQHF
d_call: TRBD1; v_call: TRBV6-1; clone_size: once; j_call: TRBJ1-1; cdr3_nt: TGTGCCAGCAGTGGGAACAGGGGAAAGGTTGCTTTCTTT; cdr3_aa: CASSGNRGKVAFF
d_call: NA; v_call: TRBV29-1; clone_size: NA; j_call: TRBJ1-1; cdr3_nt: TGCAGCGTGAGGGGGGGGCTGAGCACTGAAGCTTTCTTT; cdr3_aa: CSVRGGLSTEAFF
d_call: NA; v_call: TRBV6-5; clone_size: NA; j_call: TRBJ1-6; cdr3_nt: TGTGCCAGCAGCTTAGAACAGAGCGGGAATTCACCCCTCCACTTT; cdr3_aa: CASSLEQSGNSPLHF
d_call: TRBD1; v_call: TRBV7-6; clone_size: few; j_call: TRBJ2-1; cdr3_nt: TGTGCCAGCAGCCCCCGACACAGGGGGCGTTTAGGGTACAATGAGCAGTTCTTC; cdr3_aa: CASSPRHRGRLGYNEQFF
d_call: TRBD2; v_call: TRBV30; clone_size: few; j_call: TRBJ2-4; cdr3_nt: TGTGCCTGTCTCCTGAGCGGGAGAGGAAACATTCAGTACTTC; cdr3_aa: CACLLSGRGNIQYF
d_call: NA; v_call: TRBV4-2; clone_size: NA; j_call: TRBJ2-5; cdr3_nt: TGTGCCAGCAGCCAAGTAGTGGGAATCCAAGAGACCCAGTACTTC; cdr3_aa: CASSQVVGIQETQYF
d_call: NA; v_call: TRBV4-1; clone_size: few; j_call: TRBJ2-7; cdr3_nt: TGCGCCAGCAGCCAATTTGACAGTGGGTCCTACGAGCAGTACTTC; cdr3_aa: CASSQFDSGSYEQYF
d_call: NA; v_call: TRBV28; clone_size: many; j_call: TRBJ2-7; cdr3_nt: TGTGCCAGCACCCCAAATAGGCGTTACGAGCAGTACTTC; cdr3_aa: CASTPNRRYEQYF
d_call: NA; v_call: TRBV14; clone_size: few; j_call: TRBJ2-7; cdr3_nt: TGTGCCAGCAGCACAACCAATCGGGACTCCTACGAGCAGTACTTC; cdr3_aa: CASSTTNRDSYEQYF
d_call: NA; v_call: TRBV29-1; clone_size: NA; j_call: TRBJ2-7; cdr3_nt: TGCAGCGTTGAAACATCATCCTACGAGCAGTACTTC; cdr3_aa: CSVETSSYEQYF